The 25 T cell receptor beta chains in this list originate from one sample, sequenced in a study of T cells in Graves' hyperthyroidism and ophthalmopathy. Amplification of TCR beta CDR3 regions used RNA as the template. During a first-round RT-PCR of the TCR CDR3, the HTBI primer set was used. In TCRdb, the multiplex PCR reads were re-called with MiXCR into one record per CDR3 protein. This table has hundreds of thousands of distinct CDR3 sequences, just over 45% appearing once. The sample taken for sequencing was peripheral blood or thyroid tissue (not recorded which). These receptors came from a woman aged 18-29 years with Graves' hyperthyroidism.

As regards this clonotype: Here the CDR3 omits its conserved ending phenylalanine or tryptophan, so a read error is the likely source. No DNA is shown, since the ends of the CDR3 on it are uncertain; the CDR3 is the one TCRdb lists. CDR3 in amino acids: CSEPMGLA. The V and J genes are TRBV29-1 and TRBJ1-3. Germline CDR1 reads SQVTM; CDR2 reads ANQGSEA. The CDR3 totals 8 residues, both ends included.

The rearrangement links TRBV2 to TRBJ1-2; perhaps TRBD1 as D (6 bases). There are 16 residues in the CDR3. Looked up from germline, CDR1 is SNHLY and CDR2 is FYNNEI. The V end lost 2 bases, the J end lost 2 bases, and 15 bases lay between the germline ends. CDR3 amino acids: CASSETGGPQNYGYTF. In DNA, the CDR3 is TGTGCCAGCAGTGAAACGGGGGGGCCACAGAACTATGGCTACACCTTC.

This clonotype was seen only once. This may come from a read error, since a much larger clone is one base off. The V and J genes are TRBV7-2 and TRBJ2-5; 8 bases map to TRBD2. This CDR3 is 14 amino acids long. V lost 4 bases and J lost 5; bases outside the gene matches: 6. Germline assignment: CDR1 SGHTA and CDR2 FQGNSA. CDR3 nucleotides: TGTGCCAGCAGCTCAAGACTAGCGTCGGAGACCCAGTACTTC. It codes for CASSSRLASETQYF.

This clonotype appeared many times. This chain links TRBV10-3 with TRBJ2-7, with D maybe TRBD1 (7 bases). CDR3 length equals 14 residues. The V gene lost 6 bases and the J gene lost 1 base, with 13 bases spanning the gap. Germline values: CDR1 ENHRY, CDR2 SYGVKD. DNA for the CDR3: TGTGCCATCAGCGACAGGGAGGTGTCCTACGAGCAGTACTTC. It is translated as CAISDREVSYEQYF.

This clonotype was detected many times. The rearrangement uses TRBV2 and TRBJ1-6; D might be TRBD1 (5 bases). The CDR3 is 13 amino acids. Looked up from germline, CDR1 is SNHLY and CDR2 is FYNNEI. Trimming left V 5 bases short and J 7 bases short, with 9 bases between. CDR3 amino acids: CASSSAGNSPLHF. The CDR3 DNA is TGTGCCAGCAGTTCGGCAGGGAATTCACCCCTCCACTTT.

In this sample, this clonotype turned up many times. The CDR3 bases are TGTGCCAGCAGCTCCGCCGGGAGGGCAGAGACCCAGTACTTC. It translates to CASSSAGRAETQYF. The V gene is TRBV7-9, the J gene TRBJ2-5; TRBD2 matches at 8 bases. V lost 4 bases, J lost 4 bases, and 5 bases stayed unmatched. There are 14 residues in the CDR3. Germline V CDR1 and CDR2: SEHNR, FQNEAQ (reference sequence). The full variable domain, in which reference TRBV7-9 and TRBJ2-5 provide the parts outside the CDR3, is DTGVSQNPRHKITKRGQNVTFRCDPISEHNRLYWYRQTLGQGPEFLTYFQNEAQLEKSRLLSDRFSAERPKGSFSTLEIQRTEQGDSAMYLCASSSAGRAETQYFGPGTRLLVL.

Many counts were recorded for this clonotype. V is TRBV19 and J is TRBJ1-2; D might be TRBD1 (6 bases). Between the trimmed V and J ends, which lost 6 bases and 7 bases, there was a span of 9 bases. This CDR3 comprises 11 residues. The germline V gene has CDR1 LNHDA and CDR2 SQIVND (reference sequence). The CDR3 protein is CASRSGAGYTF. CDR3 coding DNA: TGTGCCAGTAGGTCAGGGGCTGGCTACACCTTC.

This clonotype was found a few times. The genes are TRBV4-1 and TRBJ2-7; no clear D. V dropped 5 bases and J dropped 10 bases, with 15 bases sitting between them. The CDR3 has 12 residues. Looked up from germline, CDR1 is MGHRA and CDR2 is YSYEKL. CDR3 in amino acids: CASSFLSGDQYF. The CDR3 nucleotides read TGCGCCAGCAGCTTCCTCTCGGGCGATCAGTACTTC.

CDR3 nucleotides: TGCAGCGTTGAGGAGGGACATTCAATGAACACTGAAGCTTTCTTT. Translated, it gives CSVEEGHSMNTEAFF. The V and J genes are TRBV29-1 and TRBJ1-1, with D possibly TRBD1 on 6 matching bases. Deletions cut 3 bases from V and 0 bases from J, with 14 bases between. CDR3 length equals 15 residues. In germline, CDR1 is SQVTM, CDR2 ANQGSEA.

The chain uses TRBV9 and TRBJ2-6, with 8 bases identical to TRBD2. The CDR3 has 17 amino acids. CDR1 and CDR2 from the germline V gene are SGDLS and YYNGEE. Losses at the gene ends were 3 bases for V and 2 bases for J; bases not matched to a gene: 7. CDR3 loop: CASSARGGATGANVLTF. The DNA for the CDR3 is TGTGCCAGCAGCGCCCGGGGGGGGGCTACTGGGGCCAACGTCCTGACTTTC.

Only a few counts were recorded for this clonotype. This sequence joins TRBV7-2 and TRBJ2-7; tentatively, D is TRBD1 (6 bases). Germline assignment: CDR1 SGHTA and CDR2 FQGNSA. The CDR3 is 14 residues long. V lost 5 bases to trimming and J lost 0 bases, with 11 bases between them. CDR3 residues: CASSTDRSSYEQYF. The CDR3 DNA follows: TGTGCCAGCAGCACCGACAGGAGCTCCTACGAGCAGTACTTC. The full variable domain, completed using reference TRBV7-2 and TRBJ2-7, is GAGVSQSPSNKVTEKGKDVELRCDPISGHTALYWYRQSLGQGLEFLIYFQGNSAPDKSGLPSDRFSAERTGGSVSTLTIQRTQQEDSAVYLCASSTDRSSYEQYFGPGTRLTVT.

Comment on this clonotype: Being one base from a much bigger clone, this may be a read error. V is TRBV10-3 and J is TRBJ2-7, with a possible D match to TRBD2 (5 bases). Germline V gene sequence: CDR1 ENHRY, CDR2 SYGVKD. The V end was cut by 6 bases, the J end by 4 bases, with 7 bases between. CDR3 length equals 11 residues. CDR3 residues: CAIRREYEQYF. CDR3 DNA sequence: TGTGCCATCAGGAGGGAGTACGAGCAGTACTTC.

The chain couples TRBV2 to TRBJ1-2, with 7 bases fitting TRBD1. The CDR3 has 15 amino acids. Germline CDR1 and CDR2: SNHLY and FYNNEI. The ends lost 3 bases at V and 3 bases at J; junction bases unmatched: 7. The CDR3 here is CASSERGRGDYGYTF. For the CDR3, the DNA is TGTGCCAGCAGTGAGAGGGGCAGGGGGGACTATGGCTACACCTTC.

The rearrangement links TRBV29-1 to TRBJ1-6, with D unresolved. The length of the CDR3 is 10 residues. Germline V gives CDR1 SQVTM, CDR2 ANQGSEA. The ends were cut back, 8 bases at V and 8 bases at J, with 7 bases in the middle. The DNA of the CDR3 is TGCAGCTTAGAGTATTCACCCCTCCACTTT. This translates into CSLEYSPLHF.

This clonotype was detected many times. The chain employs TRBV25-1 and TRBJ1-2, with D unclear. Deletions cut 3 bases from V and 4 bases from J, with 9 bases between. Germline V gene lookup returns CDR1 MGHDK and CDR2 SYGVNS. This CDR3 has 13 amino acids. The CDR3 here is CASSDYRLYGYTF. The CDR3 nucleotides read TGTGCCAGCAGTGACTACCGCCTCTATGGCTACACCTTC.

The chain recombines TRBV4-2 with TRBJ2-5; D not certain. The CDR3 has 10 residues. V shed 1 base and J shed 10 bases, with 4 bases lying between them. Germline CDR1 LGHNA, CDR2 YNFKEQ. CDR3 region: CASSQGGQYF. The CDR3 DNA sequence: TGTGCCAGCAGCCAAGGGGGCCAGTACTTC.

The rearrangement uses TRBV29-1 and TRBJ1-2, with D possibly matching TRBD1 (5 bases). Trimming took off 3 bases at V and 9 bases at J, with 20 bases between the two ends. Per germline, CDR1 SQVTM and CDR2 ANQGSEA. The CDR3 length is 14 residues. CDR3 region: CSVEGIQAPDSYTF. The DNA for the CDR3 is TGCAGCGTTGAGGGAATACAGGCCCCCGATAGCTACACCTTC.

This chain joins TRBV7-2 and TRBJ2-2, with D perhaps TRBD2 (6 bases). Per germline, CDR1 SGHTA and CDR2 FQGNSA. The CDR3 consists of 14 residues. Deletions cut 5 bases from V and 9 bases from J, with 16 bases between. DNA for the CDR3: TGTGCCAGCAGCCGAGGGACTCTAGAGAGGGAGCTGTTTTTT. Its translation is CASSRGTLERELFF.

The chain joins TRBV2 to TRBJ2-7, with D perhaps TRBD1 (5 bases). The germline V and J ends were trimmed by 4 bases and 2 bases, with 15 bases remaining between them. The CDR3 has 15 residues. Germline V gene data show CDR1 as SNHLY and CDR2 as FYNNEI. DNA for the CDR3: TGTGCCAGCAGTGCTTCCAGGGTAGGGCCCTACGAGCAGTACTTC. It yields the protein CASSASRVGPYEQYF.

The J gene is TRBJ1-2, the V gene TRBV10-2; no definite D call. This CDR3 has 14 amino acids. V shed 6 bases and J shed 3 bases, with 14 bases lying between them. Germline loops: CDR1 WSHSY, CDR2 SAAADI. The chain's CDR3 is CASSQAVTDYGYTF. CDR3 DNA sequence: TGCGCCAGCAGCCAAGCCGTGACGGACTATGGCTACACCTTC.

The rearrangement joins TRBV7-3 to TRBJ1-4; TRBD1 aligns across 7 bases. The CDR3 is made up of 16 amino acids. Germline-derived CDR1 and CDR2 are SGHTA and FQGTGA. V was clipped by 1 base and J by 7 bases; unmatched bases: 9. The chain's CDR3 is CASSLNPGTAGEKLFF. CDR3 bases: TGTGCCAGCAGCTTAAACCCCGGGACAGCGGGTGAAAAACTGTTTTTT.

This clonotype has just a few counts. In nucleotides, the CDR3 is TGTGCCAGCCGGGGATTGCGGGCCTACGAGCAGTACTTC. Amino acids: CASRGLRAYEQYF. The chain employs TRBV2 and TRBJ2-7; TRBD2 is a possible D gene (5 bases). V was shortened by 8 bases and J by 2 bases, with 13 bases between the two germline ends. The CDR3 runs 13 residues. Germline assignment: CDR1 SNHLY and CDR2 FYNNEI.

Many counts were recorded for this clonotype. The chain is built from TRBV10-3 and TRBJ1-1; D unclear. The length of the CDR3 is 13 residues. V dropped 3 bases and J dropped 11 bases, with 16 bases sitting between them. Germline CDR1 is ENHRY and CDR2 is SYGVKD. CDR3 in DNA: TGTGCCATCAGTGATAGGACGAGAGGAGAGGCTTTCTTT. It encodes CAISDRTRGEAFF.

This clonotype was detected a few times. The rearrangement joins TRBV7-2 to TRBJ1-1; D perhaps matches TRBD1 (5 bases). Deletions cut 5 bases from V and 0 bases from J, with 13 bases between. Per the germline V gene, CDR1 is SGHTA and CDR2 is FQGNSA. CDR3 length: 15 amino acids. The CDR3 DNA follows: TGTGCCAGCAGCCATAGCGGACACTTGAACACTGAAGCTTTCTTT. Its translation is CASSHSGHLNTEAFF.

The CDR3 DNA reads TGCAGTGCTTCGGGGGGATCGGGCGGCTACACCTTC. This gives the protein CSASGGSGGYTF. The chain joins TRBV20-1 to TRBJ1-2; a weak D match, TRBD1 (5 bases). Germline lookup yields CDR1 DFQATT and CDR2 SNEGSKA (reference sequence). There are 12 residues in the CDR3. V was trimmed by 5 bases and J by 8 bases, leaving 15 bases between them.